The 24 T cell receptor beta chains reported below all come from one sample, sequenced in a study of cytomegalovirus exposure and HLA in healthy donors. Primers for the PCR totalled 60 Vbeta and 13 Jbeta. Assay used: immunoSEQ multiplex PCR; TCRdb lists only in-frame clones, some missing. In all, the sample yields just over 200,000 clones. Sequenced sample: PBMCs. The receptors were gathered from a girl aged 2-10 years in good health and CMV-seropositive.

CDR3 in DNA: TGTGCCAGCAGTTTACGGTCATCGACTGCATACGAGCAGTACTTC. Translated, it gives CASSLRSSTAYEQYF. V usage is TRBV27 and J usage is TRBJ2-7; D remains unclear. The CDR3 totals 15 residues. V shed 2 bases and J shed 4 bases, with 15 bases lying between them. CDR1 and CDR2 from the germline V gene are MNHEY and SMNVEV (reference sequence).

The rearrangement uses TRBV19 and TRBJ2-7, with 8 bases lining up with TRBD2. CDR1 is LNHDA, CDR2 SQIVND, per germline (reference sequence). The CDR3 is 16 amino acids. Trimming took 5 bases from V and 3 from J; bases not matched to a gene: 12. The CDR3 loop is CASSSTPGLGDYEQYF. The CDR3 DNA reads TGTGCCAGTAGTTCAACTCCGGGACTAGGGGACTACGAGCAGTACTTC.

The CDR3 DNA is TGCGCCAGCAGCTTGGCGGCCCTGACGGGGGAGGGGGGCTACACCTTC. Translated, it gives CASSLAALTGEGGYTF. V and J are TRBV5-1 and TRBJ1-2; D perhaps matches TRBD1 (5 bases). V shed 0 bases and J shed 8 bases, with 20 bases lying between them. This CDR3 spans 16 amino acids. Germline V gene sequence: CDR1 SGHRS, CDR2 YFSETQ.

The gene calls are TRBV18 and TRBJ1-2; TRBD1 might be the D (5 bases). The V gene's germline CDR1 is KGHSH and CDR2 LQKENI. V was pared by 4 bases and J by 8 bases, with 17 bases between. CDR3 length: 14 residues. The CDR3 nucleotides are TGTGCCAGCTCACTCGAAGCGGGGGGAAAAGGCTACACCTTC. This translates into CASSLEAGGKGYTF.

This chain joins TRBV28 and TRBJ1-1; D perhaps matches TRBD1 (6 bases). The V end lost 8 bases, the J end lost 2 bases, and 15 bases lay between the germline ends. The CDR3 has 14 residues. Germline CDR1 MDHEN, CDR2 SYDVKM. CDR3: CASSAGTLNTEAFF. The CDR3 region has the DNA TGTGCCAGCTCAGCCGGGACACTTAACACTGAAGCTTTCTTT.

This rearrangement joins TRBV27 to TRBJ2-3; 9 positions match TRBD2. Germline CDR1 and CDR2: MNHEY and SMNVEV (reference sequence). This CDR3 is 15 amino acids long. The ends lost 4 bases at V and 8 bases at J; junction bases unmatched: 10. This CDR3 is CASSSFGTSSGTQYF. Written as DNA, the CDR3 is TGTGCCAGCAGTTCATTCGGGACTAGCTCAGGTACGCAGTATTTT.

This rearrangement joins TRBV19 to TRBJ2-3; a weak D match, TRBD2 (5 bases). The CDR3 runs 15 residues. Per the germline V gene, CDR1 is LNHDA and CDR2 is SQIVND (reference sequence). Deletions cut 5 bases from V and 0 bases from J, with 12 bases between. CDR3 protein: CASSSRLLSTDTQYF. CDR3 bases: TGTGCCAGTAGTTCGCGACTACTCAGCACAGATACGCAGTATTTT.

This chain uses TRBV7-9 with TRBJ2-7; D is unclear. Trimming pared 4 bases from V and 4 bases from J, leaving 5 bases between. The CDR3 extends over 11 amino acids. Germline V gene data show CDR1 as SEHNR and CDR2 as FQNEAQ (reference sequence). The CDR3 coding sequence is TGTGCCAGCAGCTCATTGTACGAGCAGTACTTC. Residues: CASSSLYEQYF. The full variable domain, with the rest looked up from reference TRBV7-9 and TRBJ2-7, is DTGVSQNPRHKITKRGQNVTFRCDPISEHNRLYWYRQTLGQGPEFLTYFQNEAQLEKSRLLSDRFSAERPKGSFSTLEIQRTEQGDSAMYLCASSSLYEQYFGPGTRLTVT.

J is TRBJ2-7 and V is TRBV5-4, with D maybe TRBD1 (6 bases). Trimming left V 5 bases short and J 5 bases short, with 11 bases between. The CDR3 contains 12 residues. The V gene's germline CDR1 is SGHNT and CDR2 YYREEE (reference sequence). For the CDR3, the DNA is TGTGCCAGCAGATTCGGGACAAACGAGCAGTACTTC. Residues: CASRFGTNEQYF.

This chain joins TRBV5-1 and TRBJ1-2, with 8 bases aligning to TRBD1. The length of the CDR3 is 14 residues. Germline values: CDR1 SGHRS, CDR2 YFSETQ. V shed 1 base and J 7 bases; nucleotides not matched to a gene: 6. The CDR3 reads CASSLSTGVSGYTF. CDR3 sequence (DNA): TGCGCCAGCAGCTTGTCGACAGGGGTGAGTGGCTACACCTTC.

The chain links TRBV28 to TRBJ1-1; D is undetermined. Germline V gene lookup returns CDR1 MDHEN and CDR2 SYDVKM. The CDR3 spans 11 residues. V was shortened by 5 bases and J by 11 bases, with 12 bases between the two germline ends. Here the CDR3 DNA reads TGTGCCAGCAGTGTGGCCAGGCGCGCTTTCTTT. Its translation is CASSVARRAFF.

The chain uses TRBV28 and TRBJ1-2, with D uncertain. Germline CDR1 is MDHEN and CDR2 is SYDVKM. The CDR3 consists of 13 residues. Trimming took off 1 base at V and 3 bases at J, with 6 bases between the two ends. The CDR3 nucleotides are TGTGCCAGCAGTTTATCTTCAGACTATGGCTACACCTTC. It yields the protein CASSLSSDYGYTF.

The gene calls are TRBV28 and TRBJ2-7; TRBD1 is a possible D gene (5 bases). The germline V gene has CDR1 MDHEN and CDR2 SYDVKM. V was cut by 5 bases and J by 1 base, with 24 bases left in between. This CDR3 is built from 18 residues. As DNA, the CDR3 is TGTGCCAGCAGTCCGATTATAGGACGCACAGGTAGATCCTACGAGCAGTACTTC. Its translation: CASSPIIGRTGRSYEQYF.

The chain joins TRBV28 to TRBJ1-4; D is unresolved. V lost 6 bases to trimming and J lost 8 bases, with 16 bases between them. The germline V gene encodes CDR1 MDHEN and CDR2 SYDVKM. The CDR3 loop spans 14 amino acids. CDR3 nucleotides: TGTGCCAGCAGGCCAGGAGGGCTGGAAGAAAAACTGTTTTTT. It encodes CASRPGGLEEKLFF.

J is TRBJ1-6 and V is TRBV28; D gene ambiguous. The CDR3 is 16 residues long. The V gene's germline CDR1 is MDHEN and CDR2 SYDVKM. V lost 6 bases and J 5 bases, leaving 17 bases between the germline ends. The CDR3 loop reads CASSPRAGSDNSPLHF. In nucleotides, the CDR3 is TGTGCCAGCAGCCCGAGGGCAGGATCGGATAATTCACCCCTCCACTTT. The full variable domain, its missing parts supplied by reference TRBV28 and TRBJ1-6, is DVKVTQSSRYLVKRTGEKVFLECVQDMDHENMFWYRQDPGLGLRLIYFSYDVKMKEKGDIPEGYSVSREKKERFSLILESASTNQTSMYLCASSPRAGSDNSPLHFGNGTRLTVT.

The chain couples TRBV30 to TRBJ1-2; D ambiguous. The CDR3 runs to 13 residues. CDR1 is GTSNPN, CDR2 SVGIG, per germline (reference sequence). With 1 base removed from V and 2 bases from J, the gap between germline ends came to 8 bases. The CDR3 region is CAWSETPNYGYTF. The CDR3 coding sequence is TGTGCCTGGAGTGAGACTCCCAACTATGGCTACACCTTC.

V is TRBV21-1 and J is TRBJ1-1; the table's D gene call, TRBD1, was not cross checked with the DNA. TRBV21-1 is termed a pseudogene. The CDR3 has 14 residues. The CDR3 spells CASSNLYMNTEAFF. The CDR3 coding sequence is TGTGCCAGCAGCAATTTGTACATGAACACTGAAGCTTTCTTT.

The J gene is TRBJ1-5, the V gene TRBV27; tentative D call: TRBD1 (5 bases). Germline V gives CDR1 MNHEY, CDR2 SMNVEV (reference sequence). This CDR3 has 15 amino acids. Trimming took off 3 bases at V and 5 bases at J, with 14 bases between the two ends. In nucleotides, the CDR3 is TGTGCCAGCAGTTTCGTTGGCAGGGCCGATCAGCCCCAGCATTTT. Amino acids: CASSFVGRADQPQHF.

V gene TRBV7-9 combines with J gene TRBJ2-5, with D unresolved. The J call may not be correct, given that the DNA end is closer to TRBJ2-7. The CDR3 is 13 residues long. Germline CDR1 SEHNR, CDR2 FQNEAQ (reference sequence). CDR3 residues: CASSLAGDYEQYF. The CDR3 region has the DNA TGTGCCAGCAGCCTGGCTGGGGACTACGAGCAGTACTTC.

V gene TRBV28 combines with J gene TRBJ2-2, with 7 bases that match TRBD1. The CDR3 totals 14 residues. Germline loops: CDR1 MDHEN, CDR2 SYDVKM. V shed 9 bases, J shed 1 base, and the junction held 5 bases outside the gene matches. CDR3 in DNA: TGTGCCAGTTGGGGGACAGAGAACACCGGGGAGCTGTTTTTT. Protein: CASWGTENTGELFF.

This sequence joins TRBV7-3 and TRBJ2-5; D unclear. Deletions cut 6 bases from V and 4 bases from J, with 9 bases between. The CDR3 loop spans 12 amino acids. Germline CDR1 and CDR2: SGHTA and FQGTGA. This CDR3 is CASSRDGETQYF. The CDR3 DNA follows: TGTGCCAGCAGTCGAGATGGAGAGACCCAGTACTTC.

The chain joins TRBV29-1 to TRBJ1-1; TRBD1 matches 7 bases. The length of the CDR3 is 13 residues. V shed 3 bases, J shed 1 base, and the junction held 2 bases outside the gene matches. Germline V gene data show CDR1 as SQVTM and CDR2 as ANQGSEA. DNA of the CDR3: TGCAGCGTTGAGGGACAGAGGAACACTGAAGCTTTCTTT. Translated, it gives CSVEGQRNTEAFF.

This chain connects TRBV2 to TRBJ2-1; TRBD2 agrees at 12 bases. CDR1 SNHLY and CDR2 FYNNEI come from the germline V gene. This CDR3 spans 12 amino acids. The J segment lost 13 bases and the V segment lost 6 bases, leaving 4 bases of the junction unmatched. CDR3 bases: TGTGCCAGCAGGTCGACTAGCGGGGGACAGTTCTTC. Protein: CASRSTSGGQFF.

The rearrangement joins TRBV7-9 to TRBJ2-2, with D perhaps matching TRBD2 (6 bases). The CDR3 is 12 amino acids. The V gene's germline CDR1 is SEHNR and CDR2 FQNEAQ (reference sequence). V lost 11 bases and J lost 5, with 12 bases in between. The CDR3 region is CALLATTGELFF. CDR3 coding DNA: TGTGCCCTCCTAGCGACAACCGGGGAGCTGTTTTTT. Full variable domain (remainder filled in from reference TRBV7-9 and TRBJ2-2): DTGVSQNPRHKITKRGQNVTFRCDPISEHNRLYWYRQTLGQGPEFLTYFQNEAQLEKSRLLSDRFSAERPKGSFSTLEIQRTEQGDSAMYLCALLATTGELFFGEGSRLTVL.